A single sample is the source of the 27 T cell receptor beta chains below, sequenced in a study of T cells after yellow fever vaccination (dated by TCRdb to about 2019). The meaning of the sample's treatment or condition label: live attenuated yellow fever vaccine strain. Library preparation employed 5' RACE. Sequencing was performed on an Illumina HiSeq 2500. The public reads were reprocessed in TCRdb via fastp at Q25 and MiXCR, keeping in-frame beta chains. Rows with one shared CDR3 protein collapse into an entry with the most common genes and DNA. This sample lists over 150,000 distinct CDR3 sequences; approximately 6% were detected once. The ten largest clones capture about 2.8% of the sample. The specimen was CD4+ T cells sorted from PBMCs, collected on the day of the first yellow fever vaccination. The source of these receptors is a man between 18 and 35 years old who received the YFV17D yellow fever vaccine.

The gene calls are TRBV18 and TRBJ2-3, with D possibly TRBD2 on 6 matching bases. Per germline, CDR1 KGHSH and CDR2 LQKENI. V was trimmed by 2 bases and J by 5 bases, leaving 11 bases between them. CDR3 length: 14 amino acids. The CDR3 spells CASSPWEAGDTQYF. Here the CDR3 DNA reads TGTGCCAGCTCACCATGGGAGGCTGGAGATACGCAGTATTTT.

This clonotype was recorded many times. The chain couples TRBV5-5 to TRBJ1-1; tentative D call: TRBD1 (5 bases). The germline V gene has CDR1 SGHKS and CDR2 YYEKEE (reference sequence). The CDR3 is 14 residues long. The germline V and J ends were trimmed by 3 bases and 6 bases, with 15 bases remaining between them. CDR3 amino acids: CASSWGRLAAEAFF. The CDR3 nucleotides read TGTGCCAGCAGCTGGGGACGGCTTGCGGCTGAAGCTTTCTTT.

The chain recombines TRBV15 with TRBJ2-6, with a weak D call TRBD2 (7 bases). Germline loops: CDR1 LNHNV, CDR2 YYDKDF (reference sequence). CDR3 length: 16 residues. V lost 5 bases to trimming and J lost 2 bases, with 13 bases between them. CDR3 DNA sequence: TGTGCCACCAGCCCGGGGGGCGTCGCTGGGGCCAACGTCCTGACTTTC. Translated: CATSPGGVAGANVLTF. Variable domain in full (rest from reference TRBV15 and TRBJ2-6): DAMVIQNPRYQVTQFGKPVTLSCSQTLNHNVMYWYQQKSSQAPKLLFHYYDKDFNNEADTPDNFQSRRPNTSFCFLDIRSPGLGDTAMYLCATSPGGVAGANVLTFGAGSRLTVL.

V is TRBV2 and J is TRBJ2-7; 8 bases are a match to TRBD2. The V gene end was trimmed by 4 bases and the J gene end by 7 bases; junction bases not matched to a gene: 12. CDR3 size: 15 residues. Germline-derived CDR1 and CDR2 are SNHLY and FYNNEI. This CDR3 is CASSVNGGAVEEQYF. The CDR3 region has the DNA TGTGCCAGCAGTGTAAACGGGGGGGCCGTGGAAGAGCAGTACTTC.

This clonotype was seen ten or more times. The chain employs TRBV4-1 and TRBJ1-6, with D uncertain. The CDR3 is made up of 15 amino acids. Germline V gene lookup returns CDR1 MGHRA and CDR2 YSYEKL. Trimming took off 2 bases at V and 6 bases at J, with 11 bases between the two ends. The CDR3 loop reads CASSQTTDPNSPLHF. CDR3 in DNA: TGCGCCAGCAGCCAAACAACAGACCCTAATTCACCCCTCCACTTT.

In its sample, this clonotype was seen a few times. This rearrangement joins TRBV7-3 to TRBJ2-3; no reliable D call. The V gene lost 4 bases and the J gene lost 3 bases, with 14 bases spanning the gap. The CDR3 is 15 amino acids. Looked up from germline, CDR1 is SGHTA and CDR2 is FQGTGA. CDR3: CASSSSRGGTDTQYF. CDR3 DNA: TGTGCCAGCAGCTCCTCGAGAGGTGGAACAGATACGCAGTATTTT.

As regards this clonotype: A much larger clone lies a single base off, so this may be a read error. CDR3 DNA: TGCAGTGCTAGGCCTGGGGGCACTAAGGAAAAACTGTTTTTT. Protein product: CSARPGGTKEKLFF. The chain has TRBV20-1 and TRBJ1-4, with a weak D call TRBD1 (6 bases). The CDR3 has 14 amino acids. Germline V gene lookup returns CDR1 DFQATT and CDR2 SNEGSKA (reference sequence).

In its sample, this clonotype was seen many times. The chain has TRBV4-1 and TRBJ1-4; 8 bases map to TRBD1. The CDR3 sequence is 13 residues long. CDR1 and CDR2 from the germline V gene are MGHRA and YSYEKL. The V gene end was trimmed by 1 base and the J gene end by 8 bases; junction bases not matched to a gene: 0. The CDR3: CASSQGQGEKLFF. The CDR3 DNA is TGCGCCAGCAGCCAAGGACAGGGGGAAAAACTGTTTTTT.

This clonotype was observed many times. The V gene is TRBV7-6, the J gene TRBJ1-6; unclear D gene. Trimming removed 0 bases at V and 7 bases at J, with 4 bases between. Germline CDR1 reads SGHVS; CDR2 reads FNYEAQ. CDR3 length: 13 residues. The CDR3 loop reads CASSLAENSPLHF. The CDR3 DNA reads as TGTGCCAGCAGCTTAGCAGAGAATTCACCCCTCCACTTT.

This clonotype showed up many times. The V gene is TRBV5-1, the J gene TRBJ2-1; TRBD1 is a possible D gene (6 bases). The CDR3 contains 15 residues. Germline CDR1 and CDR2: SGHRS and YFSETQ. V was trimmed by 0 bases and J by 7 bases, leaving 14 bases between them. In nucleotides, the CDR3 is TGCGCCAGCAGCTTGGCGGGTCAGGGGTGGAATGAGCAGTTCTTC. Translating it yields CASSLAGQGWNEQFF.

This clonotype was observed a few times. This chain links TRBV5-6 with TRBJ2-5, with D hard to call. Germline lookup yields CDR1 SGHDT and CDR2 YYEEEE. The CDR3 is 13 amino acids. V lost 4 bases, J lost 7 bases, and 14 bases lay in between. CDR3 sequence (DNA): TGTGCCAGCAGCCCACAGACGGACGGGACCCAGTACTTC. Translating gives CASSPQTDGTQYF.

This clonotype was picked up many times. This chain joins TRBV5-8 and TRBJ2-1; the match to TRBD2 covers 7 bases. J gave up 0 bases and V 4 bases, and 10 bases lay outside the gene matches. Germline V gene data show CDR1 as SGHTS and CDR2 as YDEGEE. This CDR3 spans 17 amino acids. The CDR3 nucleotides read TGTGCCAGCAGCCCTTCTCCTTCTAGCGGCTCCTACAATGAGCAGTTCTTC. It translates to CASSPSPSSGSYNEQFF.

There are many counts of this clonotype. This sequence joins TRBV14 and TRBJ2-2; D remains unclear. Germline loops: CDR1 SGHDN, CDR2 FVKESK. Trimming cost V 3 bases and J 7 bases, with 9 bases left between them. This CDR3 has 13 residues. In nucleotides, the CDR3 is TGTGCCAGCAGCCAGAATGGGGTCGGGGAGCTGTTTTTT. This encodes CASSQNGVGELFF.

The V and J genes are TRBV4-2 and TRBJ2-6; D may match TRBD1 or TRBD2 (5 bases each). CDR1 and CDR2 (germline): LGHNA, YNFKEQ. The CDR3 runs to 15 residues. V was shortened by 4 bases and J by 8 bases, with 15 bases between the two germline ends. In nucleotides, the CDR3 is TGTGCCAGCAGCCTCGGGACGCTCTGCTCCAACGTCCTGACTTTC. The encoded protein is CASSLGTLCSNVLTF.

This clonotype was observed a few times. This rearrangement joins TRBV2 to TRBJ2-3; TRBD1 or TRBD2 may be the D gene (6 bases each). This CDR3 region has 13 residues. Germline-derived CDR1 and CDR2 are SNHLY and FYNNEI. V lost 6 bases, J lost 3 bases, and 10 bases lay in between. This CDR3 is CASSGGQTDTQYF. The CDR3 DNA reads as TGTGCCAGCAGCGGGGGCCAGACAGATACGCAGTATTTT.

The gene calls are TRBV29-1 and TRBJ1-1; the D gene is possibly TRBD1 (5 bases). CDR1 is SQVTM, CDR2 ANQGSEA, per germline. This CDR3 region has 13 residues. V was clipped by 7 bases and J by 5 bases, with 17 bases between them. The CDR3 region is CSGEASGWTEAFF. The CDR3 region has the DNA TGCAGCGGTGAGGCTTCAGGGTGGACTGAAGCTTTCTTT.

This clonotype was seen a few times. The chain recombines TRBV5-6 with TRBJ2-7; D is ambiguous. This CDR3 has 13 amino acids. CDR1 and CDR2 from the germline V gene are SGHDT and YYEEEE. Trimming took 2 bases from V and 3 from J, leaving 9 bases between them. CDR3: CASSFKTYYEQYV. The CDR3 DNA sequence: TGTGCCAGCAGCTTTAAAACGTACTACGAGCAGTACGTC.

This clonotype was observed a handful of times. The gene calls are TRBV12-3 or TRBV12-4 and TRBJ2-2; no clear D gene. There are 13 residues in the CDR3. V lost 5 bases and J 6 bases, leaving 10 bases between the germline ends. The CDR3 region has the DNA TGTGCCAGCAGTAAGGCCGGTGCCGGGGAGCTGTTTTTT. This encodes CASSKAGAGELFF.

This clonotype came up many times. The CDR3 DNA is TGTGCCAGCAGCTTGGCCGGGGGGACCGGGGCCAACGTCCTGACTTTC. It translates to CASSLAGGTGANVLTF. The genes are TRBV5-4 and TRBJ2-6, with TRBD2 matching over 7 bases. V dropped 0 bases and J dropped 4; count of bases not matched to a gene: 4. The CDR3 is 16 amino acids. Germline V lookup: CDR1 SGHNT, CDR2 YYREEE (reference sequence).

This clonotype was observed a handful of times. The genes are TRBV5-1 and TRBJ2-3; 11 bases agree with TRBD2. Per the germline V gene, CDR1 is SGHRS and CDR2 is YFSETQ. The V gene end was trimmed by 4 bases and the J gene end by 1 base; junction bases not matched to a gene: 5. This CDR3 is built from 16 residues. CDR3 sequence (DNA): TGCGCCAGCAGCATTGGGACTAGCGGACGCACAGATACGCAGTATTTT. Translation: CASSIGTSGRTDTQYF.

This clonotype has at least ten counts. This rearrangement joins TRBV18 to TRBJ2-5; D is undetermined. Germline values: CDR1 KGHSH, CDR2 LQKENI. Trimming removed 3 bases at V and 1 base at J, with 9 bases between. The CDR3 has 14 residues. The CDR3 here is CASSPRVVQETQYF. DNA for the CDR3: TGTGCCAGCTCACCTCGGGTGGTCCAAGAGACCCAGTACTTC.

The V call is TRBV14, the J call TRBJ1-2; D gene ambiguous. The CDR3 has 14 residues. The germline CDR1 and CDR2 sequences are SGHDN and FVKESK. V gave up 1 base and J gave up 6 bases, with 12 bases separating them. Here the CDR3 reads CASSQALGINGYTF. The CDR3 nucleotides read TGTGCCAGCAGCCAAGCGTTGGGGATCAATGGCTACACCTTC.

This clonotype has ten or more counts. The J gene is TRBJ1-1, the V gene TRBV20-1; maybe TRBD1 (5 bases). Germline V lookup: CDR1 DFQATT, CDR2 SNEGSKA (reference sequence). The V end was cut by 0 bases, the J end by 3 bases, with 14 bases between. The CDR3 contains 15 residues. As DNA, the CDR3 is TGCAGTGCTAGAGATTGGGGCAGGGTGGACACTGAAGCTTTCTTT. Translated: CSARDWGRVDTEAFF.

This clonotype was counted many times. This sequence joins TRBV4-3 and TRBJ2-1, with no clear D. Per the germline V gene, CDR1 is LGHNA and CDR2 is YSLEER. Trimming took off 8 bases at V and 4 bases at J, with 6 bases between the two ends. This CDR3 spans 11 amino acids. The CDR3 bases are TGCGCCAGCGGTAGGTACAATGAGCAGTTCTTC. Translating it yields CASGRYNEQFF.

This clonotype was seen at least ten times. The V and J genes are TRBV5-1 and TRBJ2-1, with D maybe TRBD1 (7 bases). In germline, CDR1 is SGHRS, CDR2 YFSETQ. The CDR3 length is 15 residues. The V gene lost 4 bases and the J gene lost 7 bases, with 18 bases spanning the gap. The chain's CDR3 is CASSPNAGGRNEQFF. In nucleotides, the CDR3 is TGCGCCAGCAGCCCTAACGCAGGGGGGCGAAATGAGCAGTTCTTC.

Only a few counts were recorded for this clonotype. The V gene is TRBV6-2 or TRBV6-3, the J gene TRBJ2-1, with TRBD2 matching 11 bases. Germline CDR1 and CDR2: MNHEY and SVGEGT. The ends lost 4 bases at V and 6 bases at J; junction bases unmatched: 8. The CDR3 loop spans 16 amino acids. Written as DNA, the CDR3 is TGTGCCAGCAGTTTTATAGCGGGGGGGCCTCCCAATGAGCAGTTCTTC. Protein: CASSFIAGGPPNEQFF.

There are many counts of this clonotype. CDR3: CASSQPGLAGETQYF. For the CDR3, the DNA is TGTGCCAGCAGCCAGCCGGGACTAGCAGGGGAGACCCAGTACTTC. The chain uses TRBV4-2 and TRBJ2-5, with 9 positions matching TRBD2. Germline lookup yields CDR1 LGHNA and CDR2 YNFKEQ. The CDR3 sequence is 15 residues long. J was trimmed by 5 bases and V by 3 bases; bases with no gene match: 7.